The 7 T cell receptor beta chains below come from one sample, sequenced in a study of spatial heterogeneity in lung cancer. Documented time point: blood taken at disease recurrence. The authors sequenced whole RNA from tumor, nontumor lung or frozen PBMC without sorting. TCRdb re-called the 5' RACE reads with MiXCR, one entry per CDR3 protein. Seen here are over 7,500 distinct CDR3 sequences, over 3% observed once, and the top ten hold about 20%. The material was PBMCs, obtained at recurrence. Receptors were obtained from a female donor with early-stage non-small cell lung cancer.

This clonotype qualifies as medium-sized. In a library made to pick up alpha chains, this beta chain is a stray read with a size that means little. The CDR3 region is CASGLFADTQYF. The CDR3 bases are TGTGCTAGTGGTTTGTTCGCAGATACGCAGTATTTT. The chain uses TRBV12-5 and TRBJ2-3; D gene uncertain. The V end was cut by 2 bases, the J end by 4 bases, with 4 bases between. The CDR3 consists of 12 residues. Looked up from germline, CDR1 is LGHNT and CDR2 is FRNRAP.

This clonotype is classed as medium-sized. This beta chain was picked up by a library intended for alpha chains and is off target, so its count carries little meaning. The V call is TRBV7-2, the J call TRBJ2-5, with TRBD2 matching over 13 bases. Trimming removed 4 bases from V and 5 bases from J; junction bases left unmatched: 10. This CDR3 spans 17 amino acids. Germline V gives CDR1 SGHTA, CDR2 FQGNSA. The CDR3 reads CASSSSTSGGAYETQYF. The DNA for the CDR3 is TGTGCCAGCAGCTCCAGCACTAGCGGGGGGGCCTATGAGACCCAGTACTTC.

The table lists this clonotype with many counts. A read error may produce the germline difference seen at one junction end. The library was designed around alpha chains, so this beta chain is a stray read whose abundance carries little weight. The chain couples TRBV7-2 to TRBJ2-5; 7 bases agree with TRBD1. The V gene's germline CDR1 is SGHTA and CDR2 FQGNSA. The CDR3 spans 15 residues. CDR3: CASSLGGKGRETQYF. For the CDR3, the DNA is TGTGCCAGCAGTTTAGGGGGCAAAGGTCGAGAGACCCAGTACTTC.

The table lists this clonotype with many counts. Since it is a stray read in a library aimed at alpha chains, this beta chain has a size that is not meaningful. The chain recombines TRBV19 with TRBJ2-1; 8 bases are a match to TRBD2. This CDR3 comprises 16 residues. Looked up from germline, CDR1 is LNHDA and CDR2 is SQIVND (reference sequence). The ends lost 5 bases at V and 3 bases at J; junction bases unmatched: 9. Written as DNA, the CDR3 is TGTGCCAGTAGTCCTTCCGCGGGACTAGGCTACAATGAGCAGTTCTTC. Residues: CASSPSAGLGYNEQFF.

The sample holds many counts of this clonotype. This beta chain is a stray sequence in a library constructed for alpha chains; its clone size is not meaningful. This chain joins TRBV7-2 and TRBJ1-4; D is perhaps TRBD1 (6 bases). CDR3 length: 15 residues. In germline, CDR1 is SGHTA, CDR2 FQGNSA. Deletions cut 3 bases from V and 3 bases from J, with 11 bases between. DNA of the CDR3: TGTGCCAGCAGCTTGTTCCGGACAGCTAATGAAAAACTGTTTTTT. It translates to CASSLFRTANEKLFF.

Many counts were recorded for this clonotype. Being off target in a library aimed at alpha chains, this beta chain has a size of little meaning. The CDR3 region has the DNA TGTGCCAGCAGCTTAGAACAGGGGGCATATCAGCCCCAGCATTTT. This sequence encodes CASSLEQGAYQPQHF. This chain links TRBV7-6 with TRBJ1-5, with 9 positions matching TRBD1. V dropped 1 base and J dropped 5; count of bases not matched to a gene: 3. Per germline, CDR1 SGHVS and CDR2 FNYEAQ. The CDR3 covers 15 residues. The full variable domain, its missing parts supplied by reference TRBV7-6 and TRBJ1-5, is GAGVSQSPRYKVTKRGQDVALRCDPISGHVSLYWYRQALGQGPEFLTYFNYEAQQDKSGLPNDRFSAERPEGSISTLTIQRTEQRDSAMYRCASSLEQGAYQPQHFGDGTRLSIL.

This clonotype appeared many times. The library was designed around alpha chains, so this beta chain is a stray read whose abundance carries little weight. J is TRBJ2-7 and V is TRBV12-3 or TRBV12-4, with a possible D match to TRBD2 (5 bases). The CDR3 loop spans 14 amino acids. V was pared by 3 bases and J by 3 bases, with 12 bases between. CDR3 DNA: TGTGCCAGCAGTTTCGCAGCCCGGGGCTACGAGCAGTACTTC. This translates into CASSFAARGYEQYF.